The clone carrying this TCR beta chain was observed a handful of times. The antigen is not known. Sequencing targeted expressed TCRB transcripts, as all isolated RNA had been reverse transcribed. The repertoire was sequenced with immunoSEQ multiplex PCR; TCRdb's copy has only in-frame clones and lacks some. Here the sample spans around 260,000 clones, about a fifth being singletons. The sample comes from a study of beta chain features in type 1 diabetes. Study outcomes and limitations: Type 1 diabetes patients had TCRB CDR3s that were shorter (moderately but significantly so) in all four CD4+ subsets.

This receptor was taken from a woman in her thirties or forties with type 1 diabetes. The sample taken for sequencing was naive CD4+ T cells from blood.

The CDR3 loop is CASNRRGGEETQYF. Here the CDR3 DNA reads TGTGCCAGCAACAGGCGGGGCGGCGAAGAGACCCAGTACTTC. The chain is built from TRBV7-9 and TRBJ2-5; D possibly corresponds to TRBD2 (6 bases). This CDR3 spans 14 amino acids. V was shortened by 7 bases and J by 3 bases, with 15 bases between the two germline ends. Germline V CDR1 and CDR2: SEHNR, FQNEAQ (reference sequence).